The 8 T cell receptor beta chains below all came from one sample that was sequenced in a study of blood T cell repertoires in COVID-19. This table comes from immunoSEQ multiplex PCR, and its TCRdb copy is limited to in-frame clones, with some not included. The sample holds over 90,000 clones, around 87% seen once. Sequenced sample: peripheral blood. Source of these receptors: a woman aged 45-60 years with COVID-19, enrolled during active disease.

This chain's CDR3 is CASSQETVGSRENSPLHF. The CDR3 DNA sequence: TGTGCCAGCAGCCAAGAAACGGTAGGATCCAGGGAAAATTCACCCCTCCACTTT. This chain links TRBV3-1 (or the pseudogene TRBV3-2) with TRBJ1-6, with a tentative D call TRBD1 (5 bases). The CDR3 length is 18 residues. Germline CDR1 reads LGHDT; CDR2 reads YNNKEL (reference sequence). Deletions cut 0 bases from V and 7 bases from J, with 19 bases between.

The CDR3 sequence is CAWRSLGQNEKLFF. CDR3 bases: TGTGCCTGGAGGTCACTGGGGCAAAATGAAAAACTGTTTTTT. The chain combines TRBV30 with TRBJ1-4; weak D call: TRBD1 (5 bases). The CDR3 is 14 residues long. Trimming removed 3 bases at V and 5 bases at J, with 13 bases between. Germline lookup yields CDR1 GTSNPN and CDR2 SVGIG (reference sequence).

This clone has just one count. The CDR3 DNA reads TGCGCCAGCACCGGACAGGGTGGGGGCTATGGCTACACCTTC. It is translated as CASTGQGGGYGYTF. The V and J genes are TRBV5-1 and TRBJ1-2; 8 positions match TRBD1. Germline CDR1 is SGHRS and CDR2 is YFSETQ. The CDR3 extends over 14 amino acids. After removal of 6 bases from V and 4 bases from J, the junction contained 8 bases not matched to a gene.

The rearrangement links TRBV19 to TRBJ2-7, with D possibly matching TRBD1 (5 bases). The CDR3 sequence is 15 residues long. Germline V gene data show CDR1 as LNHDA and CDR2 as SQIVND (reference sequence). V was shortened by 1 base and J by 5 bases, with 15 bases between the two germline ends. The CDR3 coding sequence is TGTGCCAGTAGTATAGGGACACCCTGGGCGCACGAGCAGTACTTC. Amino acid sequence: CASSIGTPWAHEQYF. Drawing the rest from reference TRBV19 and TRBJ2-7, the complete variable domain is DGGITQSPKYLFRKEGQNVTLSCEQNLNHDAMYWYRQDPGQGLRLIYYSQIVNDFQKGDIAEGYSVSREKKESFPLTVTSAQKNPTAFYLCASSIGTPWAHEQYFGPGTRLTVT.

This clone has a single count. The rearrangement uses TRBV10-2 and TRBJ2-1; tentatively, D is TRBD2 (7 bases). The CDR3 totals 15 residues. Trimming shortened V by 0 bases and J by 8 bases, and 14 bases separated the two germline ends. Germline V gene data show CDR1 as WSHSY and CDR2 as SAAADI. CDR3: CASSESGGGQDEQFF. CDR3 in DNA: TGCGCCAGCAGTGAGTCGGGGGGGGGCCAAGATGAGCAGTTCTTC.

This rearrangement joins TRBV6-5 to TRBJ2-3, with a possible D match to TRBD2 (5 bases). This CDR3 contains 12 residues. The V end was cut by 7 bases, the J end by 6 bases, with 11 bases between. Per the germline V gene, CDR1 is MNHEY and CDR2 is SVGAGI. In DNA form, the CDR3 reads TGTGCCAGCACCCTGACGGGGGATACGCAGTATTTT. This encodes CASTLTGDTQYF.

The rearrangement uses TRBV12-5 and TRBJ2-2, with 15 bases that match TRBD2. The CDR3 extends over 17 amino acids. From germline, CDR1 is LGHNT and CDR2 FRNRAP. The J segment lost 7 bases and the V segment lost 5 bases, leaving 8 bases of the junction unmatched. The CDR3 protein is CASGQGTSGGIGGELFF. The CDR3 DNA is TGTGCTAGTGGTCAGGGGACTAGCGGGGGGATCGGCGGGGAGCTGTTTTTT.

V and J are TRBV7-2 and TRBJ1-3, with D unclear. The CDR3 covers 16 residues. V was shortened by 3 bases and J by 0 bases, with 12 bases between the two germline ends. Per the germline V gene, CDR1 is SGHTA and CDR2 is FQGNSA. CDR3 protein: CASSFGPGNSGNTIYF. In DNA, the CDR3 is TGTGCCAGCAGCTTCGGCCCCGGGAACTCTGGAAACACCATATATTTT.